Reported below is one T cell receptor (beta chain). In its sample, this clonotype was seen many times. Its antigen remains unidentified. No quality values exist for individual bases; no much larger clone is one base distant. The data derive from a study of molecular identifiers for immune sequencing clone quantification listed by TCRdb under 2018. The study in broad terms: In a replicate experiment, RNA from roughly 18,000 or 92,000 naive CD8 T cells was split into five aliquots, four of which were sequenced. CD8 T cells were used in a methods study to benchmark molecular-identifier clustering-based TCR repertoire sequencing (MIDCIRS) and TCR RNA copy counting. What the research found in general, with its limitations: In CMV-specific effector cells, clones with more than 20 RNA copies contained over 97% of molecules, whereas in naive cells such clones contained under 1% of molecules. When barcode sub-clustering was omitted, TCR diversity was inflated by chimeric consensus sequences, with chimeras reaching as high as 47%. Highly expanded clone sizes could be underestimated if identical TCR molecules share a barcode. Naive libraries contained spiked-in Jurkat TCR RNA (more than nine copies' worth), which is not part of the donor repertoire. Modeling indicated roughly 3.3 TCR RNA copies recovered per cell, compared with 9.5 to 10 by digital PCR, which implies a capture efficiency of approximately 29%. A single cell's worth of spiked-in Jurkat TCR RNA was reported detectable even among some 920,000 naive CD8 T cells.

The method behind the library was PCR. The sample was run on an Illumina HiSeq 4000. Bulk TCR libraries were made following a previously described method, with the TCR primers given in Table S5. Purification of total RNA was performed with the Qiagen AllPrep DNA/RNA kit. Before any analysis, reads coming from multiple sequencing runs of the same library were combined into one pool. The authors processed their data as follows. Reads were retained only if the reads had an exact TCR constant sequence, and the retained reads were trimmed to 150 nt and grouped according to their 12-nt molecular barcodes. Reads in each barcode group were sub-clustered using a 15% Levenshtein threshold, and a quality-weighted consensus sequence was built for each RNA molecule. Non-functional sequences were removed, as were lower-count sequences one edit away from another. Based on a fit of two negative binomial distributions, barcode sub-clusters having less than 20% of the maximum read count were discarded. Using fastp trimming at Q25 and MiXCR clonotype assembly, TCRdb reanalyzed the public sequencing data and kept in-frame beta chains. All rows with the same CDR3 protein become a single entry with the most common DNA and genes. The V and J calls were determined by TCRdb, not by the authors. In all, the sample holds 40,000 to 45,000 distinct CDR3 sequences, and about 19% of those were seen once. The top ten clonotypes cover about 1.1% of the sample.

Naive CD8 T cell libraries were made from approximately 22,000 to 940,000 sorted cells using 10%, 30% or 50% of purified RNA. Naive CD8 T cells were FACS-sorted as CD8+CD4-CCR7+CD45RA+ on a BD FACSAria II into RLT Plus buffer. To test detection sensitivity, Jurkat RNA equivalent to about ten TCR copies was spiked into samples of roughly 17,000-1,000,000 naive CD8 T cells. Enrichment of CD8 T cells was performed with RosetteSep CD8+ T Cell Enrichment Cocktail and Ficoll-Paque, after which ACK red cell lysis was carried out. CDR1 SGHTA and CDR2 FQGNSA were looked up in the germline V gene. A distance of 14 bases separates the germline ends of V and J, which lose 8 bases and 4 bases respectively. The CDR3 measures 14 amino acids from cysteine to phenylalanine. Only the CDR3 portion is preserved as DNA: 42 bases, with reading frame beginning at the first base.

Recombination connected TRBV7-2 to TRBJ2-2; the D gene remains uncertain. Material: naive CD8+ T cells from blood, with Jurkat cell RNA spiked in. The cell subset or site label of this sample denotes: FACS-sorted CD8+CD4-CCR7+CD45RA+ naive T cells. The source of this sequence is a human donor in good health. Some libraries in this study had Jurkat cell RNA spiked in. The CDR3 protein: CASPSIPLTGELFF. The nucleotides are TGTGCCAGCCCCTCCATTCCCCTCACCGGGGAGCTGTTTTTT. Where the CDR3 stops, the reference TRBV7-2 and TRBJ2-2 genes take over; the full variable domain is GAGVSQSPSNKVTEKGKDVELRCDPISGHTALYWYRQSLGQGLEFLIYFQGNSAPDKSGLPSDRFSAERTGGSVSTLTIQRTQQEDSAVYLCASPSIPLTGELFFGEGSRLTVL.